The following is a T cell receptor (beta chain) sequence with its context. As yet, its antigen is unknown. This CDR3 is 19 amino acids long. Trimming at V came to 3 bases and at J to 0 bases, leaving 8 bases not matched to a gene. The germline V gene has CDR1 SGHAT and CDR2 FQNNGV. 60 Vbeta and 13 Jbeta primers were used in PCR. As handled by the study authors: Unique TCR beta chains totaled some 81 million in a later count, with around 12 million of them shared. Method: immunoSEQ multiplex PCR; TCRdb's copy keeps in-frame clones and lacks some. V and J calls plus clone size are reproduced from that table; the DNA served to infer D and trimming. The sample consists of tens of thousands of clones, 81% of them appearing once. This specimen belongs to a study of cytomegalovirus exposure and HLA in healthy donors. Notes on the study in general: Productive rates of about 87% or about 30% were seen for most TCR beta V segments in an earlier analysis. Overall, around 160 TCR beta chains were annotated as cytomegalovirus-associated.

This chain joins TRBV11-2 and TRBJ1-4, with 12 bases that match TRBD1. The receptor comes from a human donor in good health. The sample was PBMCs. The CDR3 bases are TGTGCCAGCAGCTTTTTGGGGACAGGGGGCGCGGCAACTAATGAAAAACTGTTTTTT. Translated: CASSFLGTGGAATNEKLFF.